These T cell receptor beta chains were read from a single sample in a study of T cell repertoires in aging, cancer and after chemotherapy. TCRdb processed the multiplex PCR reads anew with MiXCR; each CDR3 protein has one entry. The table has about 13,000 distinct CDR3 sequences, about a quarter seen once. Sample: blood. The receptors stem from a human donor in good health. Each CDR3 is given with its conserved first and last residue.

J	V	length	CDR3
TRBJ2-5	TRBV21-1	14	CASSKVVRQETQYF
TRBJ1-1	TRBV15	12	CATRHGDTEAFF
TRBJ2-5	TRBV5-5	14	CASSLGASGGTQYF
TRBJ1-1	TRBV5-1	13	CASSLMGGTEAFF
TRBJ2-2	TRBV20-1	16	CSASPPSGGAAGELFF
TRBJ1-2	TRBV4-2	15	CASSQGGQANYGYTF
TRBJ1-6	TRBV12-3/TRBV12-4	13	CASSLRAGTPLHF
TRBJ1-5	TRBV7-9	14	CASSLRQGGQPQHF
TRBJ1-2	TRBV28	15	CASSLGQGANYGYTF
TRBJ2-7	TRBV6-6	14	CASSLNLPTYEQYF
TRBJ1-5	TRBV20-1	14	CSTRQGVASQPQHF
TRBJ1-2	TRBV4-3	14	CASSQLGQGYGYTF
TRBJ2-3	TRBV4-2	17	CASSQDLRGGQKDTQYF
TRBJ1-5	TRBV20-1	13	CSVRGGGNQPQHF
TRBJ1-1	TRBV19	13	CASSTQVNTEAFF
TRBJ1-1	TRBV25-1	16	CASEVPLGTGHTEAFF
TRBJ2-1	TRBV4-2	15	CASSQERPTYNEQFF
TRBJ1-1	TRBV6-2/TRBV6-3	15	CASSAGTGWNTEAFF
TRBJ2-3	TRBV6-6	16	CASSARTSGHTDTQYF
TRBJ2-2	TRBV19	16	CASSLRTGMNTGELFF
TRBJ1-2	TRBV20-1	12	CSAPPPHLGYTF
TRBJ2-7	TRBV29-1	13	CSVSLGFLREQYF
TRBJ2-3	TRBV29-1	12	CSVGTRTDTQYF
TRBJ1-5	TRBV7-2	16	CASSLAGGVSNQPQHF
TRBJ2-2	TRBV30	14	CAWSVERVTGELFF
TRBJ1-6	TRBV15	13	CATSRDFSSPLHF
TRBJ1-4	TRBV2	12	CASYREVEKLFF
TRBJ2-2	TRBV20-1	16	CSARDQGGGGTGELFF
TRBJ2-7	TRBV19	15	CASSGLAGVSHEQYF
TRBJ1-1	TRBV6-6	16	CASSDLDRGRGTEAFF
TRBJ1-4	TRBV6-5	13	CASSFVTNEKLFF
TRBJ1-5	TRBV12-5	20	CASGLVSIQTILGGNQPQHF
TRBJ1-2	TRBV28	12	CASSLSSYGYTF
TRBJ2-5	TRBV5-4	16	CASSLRTSPLGETQYF
TRBJ1-2	TRBV14	12	CASSQWSYGYTF
TRBJ1-5	TRBV30	16	CAWSVGGQGPNQPQHF
TRBJ1-2	TRBV6-1	15	CASTTNRGLDYGYTF
TRBJ2-2	TRBV7-2	13	CASSERGTGELFF
TRBJ2-2	TRBV12-3/TRBV12-4	17	CASSSLGSGGNTGELFF
TRBJ2-3	TRBV5-1	16	CASSLAGGDNTDTQYF
TRBJ2-2	TRBV6-5	17	CASSYSSAGPVDGELFF
TRBJ1-2	TRBV12-3/TRBV12-4	16	CASSRTHRAGGDGYTF
TRBJ2-7	TRBV6-1	12	CASSPYSYEQYF
TRBJ1-5	TRBV6-1	15	CASSEDSYSNQPQHF
TRBJ2-1	TRBV5-6	18	CASSSGLAGGPFYNEQFF
TRBJ2-7	TRBV15	15	CATSRGGTGSYEQYF
TRBJ2-3	TRBV24-1	14	CATSDPQGTDTQYF
TRBJ1-2	TRBV10-3	16	CAISESWGARSYGYTF
TRBJ1-5	TRBV12-3/TRBV12-4	14	CASSFAASNQPQHF
TRBJ2-5	TRBV6-6	14	CASSYAGLQETQYF
TRBJ1-1	TRBV2	12	CASSDPNTEAFF
TRBJ1-5	TRBV20-1	14	CSAREGWGNQPQHF
TRBJ2-3	TRBV20-1	14	CSASVREYADTQYF
TRBJ1-4	TRBV10-3	12	CAISWTDEKLFF
TRBJ2-7	TRBV29-1	11	CSVERGYEQYF
TRBJ2-1	TRBV11-1	15	CASSLGLAGFNEQFF
TRBJ1-6	TRBV19	15	CASSSHGTGDSPLHF
TRBJ2-5	TRBV7-2	13	CASSLTAERTQYF
TRBJ2-3	TRBV19	16	CASSRLAGGHADTQYF
TRBJ2-7	TRBV6-5	14	CASRPTGGSYEQYF